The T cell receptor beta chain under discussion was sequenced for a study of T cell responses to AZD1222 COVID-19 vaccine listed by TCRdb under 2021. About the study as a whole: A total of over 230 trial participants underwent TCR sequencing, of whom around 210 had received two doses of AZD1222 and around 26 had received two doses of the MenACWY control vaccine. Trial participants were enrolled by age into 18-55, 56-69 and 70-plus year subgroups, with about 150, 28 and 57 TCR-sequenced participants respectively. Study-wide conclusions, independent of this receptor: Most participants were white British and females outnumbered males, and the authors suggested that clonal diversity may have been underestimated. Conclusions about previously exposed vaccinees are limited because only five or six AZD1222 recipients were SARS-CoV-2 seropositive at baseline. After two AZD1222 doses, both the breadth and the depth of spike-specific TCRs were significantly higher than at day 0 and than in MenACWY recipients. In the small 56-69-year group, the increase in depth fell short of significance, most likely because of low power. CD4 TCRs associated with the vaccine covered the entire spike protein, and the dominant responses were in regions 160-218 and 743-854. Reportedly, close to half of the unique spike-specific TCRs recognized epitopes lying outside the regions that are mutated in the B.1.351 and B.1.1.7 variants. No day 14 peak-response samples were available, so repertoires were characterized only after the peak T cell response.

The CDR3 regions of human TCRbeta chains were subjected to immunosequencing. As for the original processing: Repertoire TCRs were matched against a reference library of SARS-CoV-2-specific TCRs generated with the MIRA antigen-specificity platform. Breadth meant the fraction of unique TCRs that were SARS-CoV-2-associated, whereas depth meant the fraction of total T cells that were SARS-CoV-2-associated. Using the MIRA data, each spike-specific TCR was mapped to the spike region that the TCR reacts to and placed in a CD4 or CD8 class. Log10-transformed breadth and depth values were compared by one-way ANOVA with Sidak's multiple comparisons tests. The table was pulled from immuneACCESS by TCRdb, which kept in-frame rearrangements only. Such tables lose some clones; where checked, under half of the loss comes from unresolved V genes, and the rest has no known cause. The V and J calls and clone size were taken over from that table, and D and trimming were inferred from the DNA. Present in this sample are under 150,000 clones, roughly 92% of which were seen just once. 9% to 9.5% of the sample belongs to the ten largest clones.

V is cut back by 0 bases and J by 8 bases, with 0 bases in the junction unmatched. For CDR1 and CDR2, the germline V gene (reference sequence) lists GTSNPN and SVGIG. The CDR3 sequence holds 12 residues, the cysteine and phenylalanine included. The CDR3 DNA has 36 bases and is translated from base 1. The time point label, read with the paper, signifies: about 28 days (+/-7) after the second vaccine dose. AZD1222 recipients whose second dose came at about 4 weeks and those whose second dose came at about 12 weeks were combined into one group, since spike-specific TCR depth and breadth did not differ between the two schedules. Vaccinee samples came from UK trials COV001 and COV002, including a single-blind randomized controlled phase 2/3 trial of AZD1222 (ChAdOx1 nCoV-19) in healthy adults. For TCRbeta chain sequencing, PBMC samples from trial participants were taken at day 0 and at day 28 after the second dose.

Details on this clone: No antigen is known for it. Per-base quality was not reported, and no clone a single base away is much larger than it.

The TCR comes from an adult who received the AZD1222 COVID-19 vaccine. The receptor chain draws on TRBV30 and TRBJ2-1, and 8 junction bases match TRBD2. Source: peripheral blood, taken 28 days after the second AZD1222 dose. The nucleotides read TGTGCCTGGAGTGTAGCGGGGGATGAGCAGTTCTTC. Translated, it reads CAWSVAGDEQFF.